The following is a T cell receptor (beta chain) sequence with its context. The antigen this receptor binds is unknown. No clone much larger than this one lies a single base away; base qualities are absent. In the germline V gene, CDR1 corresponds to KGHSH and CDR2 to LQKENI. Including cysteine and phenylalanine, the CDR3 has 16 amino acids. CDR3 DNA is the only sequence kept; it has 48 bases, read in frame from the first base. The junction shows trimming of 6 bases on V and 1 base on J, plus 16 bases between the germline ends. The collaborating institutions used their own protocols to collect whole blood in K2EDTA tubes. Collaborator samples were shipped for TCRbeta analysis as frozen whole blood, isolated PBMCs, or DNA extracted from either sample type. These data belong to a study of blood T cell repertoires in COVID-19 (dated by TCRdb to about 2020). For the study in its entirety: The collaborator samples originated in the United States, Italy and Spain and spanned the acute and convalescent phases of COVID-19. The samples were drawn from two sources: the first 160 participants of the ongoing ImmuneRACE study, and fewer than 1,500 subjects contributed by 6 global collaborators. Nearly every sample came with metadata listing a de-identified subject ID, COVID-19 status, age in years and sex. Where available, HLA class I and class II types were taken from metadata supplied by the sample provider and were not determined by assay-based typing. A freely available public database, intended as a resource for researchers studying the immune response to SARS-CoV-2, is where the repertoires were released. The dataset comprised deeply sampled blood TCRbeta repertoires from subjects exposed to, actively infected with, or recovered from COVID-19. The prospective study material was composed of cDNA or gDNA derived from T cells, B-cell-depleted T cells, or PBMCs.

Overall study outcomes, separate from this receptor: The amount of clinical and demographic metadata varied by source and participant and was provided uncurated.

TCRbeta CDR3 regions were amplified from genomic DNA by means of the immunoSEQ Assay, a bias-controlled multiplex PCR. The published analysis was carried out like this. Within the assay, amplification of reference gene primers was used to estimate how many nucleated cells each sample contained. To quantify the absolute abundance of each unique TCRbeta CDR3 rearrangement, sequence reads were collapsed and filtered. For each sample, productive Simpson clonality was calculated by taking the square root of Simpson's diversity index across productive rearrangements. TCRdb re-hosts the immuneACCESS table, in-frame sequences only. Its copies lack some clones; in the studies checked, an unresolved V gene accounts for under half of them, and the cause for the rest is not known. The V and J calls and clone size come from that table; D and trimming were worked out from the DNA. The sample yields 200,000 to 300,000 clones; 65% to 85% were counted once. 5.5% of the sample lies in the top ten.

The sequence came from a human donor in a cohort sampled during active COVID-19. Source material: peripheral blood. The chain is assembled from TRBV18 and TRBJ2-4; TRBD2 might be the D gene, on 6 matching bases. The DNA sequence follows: TGTGCCAGCTCCCTGAACGGGGGTAAGGCCAAAAACATTCAGTACTTC. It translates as CASSLNGGKAKNIQYF.